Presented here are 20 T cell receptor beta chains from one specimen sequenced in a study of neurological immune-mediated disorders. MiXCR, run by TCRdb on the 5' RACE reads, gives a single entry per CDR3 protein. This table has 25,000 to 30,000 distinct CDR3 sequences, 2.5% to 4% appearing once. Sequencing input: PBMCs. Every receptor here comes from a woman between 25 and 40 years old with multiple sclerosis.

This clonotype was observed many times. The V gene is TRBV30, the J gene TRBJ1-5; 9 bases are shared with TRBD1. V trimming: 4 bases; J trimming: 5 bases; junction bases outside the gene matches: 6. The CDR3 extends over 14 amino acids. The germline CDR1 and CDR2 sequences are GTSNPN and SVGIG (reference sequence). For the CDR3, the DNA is TGTGCCTGGAATGTTGGACAGGGGTATCAGCCCCAGCATTTT. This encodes CAWNVGQGYQPQHF.

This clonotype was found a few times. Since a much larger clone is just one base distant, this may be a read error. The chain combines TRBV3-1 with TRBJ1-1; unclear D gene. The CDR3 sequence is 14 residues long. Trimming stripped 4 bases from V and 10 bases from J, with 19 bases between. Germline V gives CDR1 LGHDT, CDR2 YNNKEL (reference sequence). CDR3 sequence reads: CASSRMESHAGAFF. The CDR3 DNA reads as TGTGCCAGCAGCCGGATGGAAAGCCACGCGGGAGCTTTCTTT.

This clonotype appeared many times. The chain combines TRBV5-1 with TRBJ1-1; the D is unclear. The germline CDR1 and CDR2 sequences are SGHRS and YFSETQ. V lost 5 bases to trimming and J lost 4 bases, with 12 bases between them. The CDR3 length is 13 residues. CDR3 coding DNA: TGCGCCAGCAGGTCCCCGGACGGCACTGAAGCTTTCTTT. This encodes CASRSPDGTEAFF.

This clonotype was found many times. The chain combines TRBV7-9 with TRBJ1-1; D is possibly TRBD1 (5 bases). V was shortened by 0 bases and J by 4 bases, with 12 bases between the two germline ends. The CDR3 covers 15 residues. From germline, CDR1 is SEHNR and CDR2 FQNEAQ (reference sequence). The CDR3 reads CASSLAEGVGTEAFF. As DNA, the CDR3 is TGTGCCAGCAGCTTAGCGGAAGGGGTGGGCACTGAAGCTTTCTTT. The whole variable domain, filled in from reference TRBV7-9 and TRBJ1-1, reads DTGVSQNPRHKITKRGQNVTFRCDPISEHNRLYWYRQTLGQGPEFLTYFQNEAQLEKSRLLSDRFSAERPKGSFSTLEIQRTEQGDSAMYLCASSLAEGVGTEAFFGQGTRLTVV.

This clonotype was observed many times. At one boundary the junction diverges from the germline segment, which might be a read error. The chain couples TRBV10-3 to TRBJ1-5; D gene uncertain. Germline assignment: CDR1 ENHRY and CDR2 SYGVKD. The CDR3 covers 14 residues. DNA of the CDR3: TGTGCCATCAGCCCCCAGGCCACCAATCAGCCCCAGAATTTT. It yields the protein CAISPQATNQPQNF.

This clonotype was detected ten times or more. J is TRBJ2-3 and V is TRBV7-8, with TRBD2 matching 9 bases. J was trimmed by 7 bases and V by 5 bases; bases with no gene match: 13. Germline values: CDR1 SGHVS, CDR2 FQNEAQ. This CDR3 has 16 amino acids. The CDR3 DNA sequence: TGTGCCAGCAGCCCCAGAGGGAAGCGGGAGGCAAATACGCAGTATTTT. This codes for CASSPRGKREANTQYF.

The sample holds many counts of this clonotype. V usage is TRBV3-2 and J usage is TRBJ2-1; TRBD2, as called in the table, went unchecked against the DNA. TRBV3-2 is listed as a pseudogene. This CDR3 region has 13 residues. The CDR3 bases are TGTGCCAGCAGCCGCCCCGGAGGGTATGAGCAGTTCTTC. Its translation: CASSRPGGYEQFF.

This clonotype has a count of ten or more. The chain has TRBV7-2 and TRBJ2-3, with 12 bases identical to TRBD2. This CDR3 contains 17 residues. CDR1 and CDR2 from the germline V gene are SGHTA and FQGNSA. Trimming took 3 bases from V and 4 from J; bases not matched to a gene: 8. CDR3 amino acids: CASSFLLAGGRSDTQYF. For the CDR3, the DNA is TGTGCCAGCAGCTTCCTCCTAGCGGGAGGGAGGTCAGATACGCAGTATTTT.

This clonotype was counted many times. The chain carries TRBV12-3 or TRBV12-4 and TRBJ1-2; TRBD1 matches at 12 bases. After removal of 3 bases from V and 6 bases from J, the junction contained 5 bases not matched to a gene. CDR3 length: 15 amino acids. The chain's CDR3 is CASSFRDRGRNGYTF. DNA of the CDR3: TGTGCCAGCAGTTTTAGGGACAGGGGGCGTAATGGCTACACCTTC.

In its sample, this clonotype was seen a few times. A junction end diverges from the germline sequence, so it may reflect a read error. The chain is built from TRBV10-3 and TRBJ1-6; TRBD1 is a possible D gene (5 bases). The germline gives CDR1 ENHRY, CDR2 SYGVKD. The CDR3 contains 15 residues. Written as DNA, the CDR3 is TGTGCCATCAAGAGGGACGGTAAATATAATTCACCCCTCAACTTT. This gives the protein CAIKRDGKYNSPLNF.

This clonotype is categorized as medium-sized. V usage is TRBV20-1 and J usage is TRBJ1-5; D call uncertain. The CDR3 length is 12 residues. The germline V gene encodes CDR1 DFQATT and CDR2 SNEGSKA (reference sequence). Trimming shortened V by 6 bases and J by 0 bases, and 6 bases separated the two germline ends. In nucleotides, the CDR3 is TGCAGTGCCATCAGTAGCAATCAGCCCCAGCATTTT. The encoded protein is CSAISSNQPQHF.

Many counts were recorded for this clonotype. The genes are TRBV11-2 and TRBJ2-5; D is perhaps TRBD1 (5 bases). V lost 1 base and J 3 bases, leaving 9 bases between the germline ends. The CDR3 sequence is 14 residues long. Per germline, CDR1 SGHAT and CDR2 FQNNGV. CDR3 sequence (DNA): TGTGCCAGCAGCTTAGGGTCCAGGGAAGAGACCCAGTACTTC. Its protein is CASSLGSREETQYF.

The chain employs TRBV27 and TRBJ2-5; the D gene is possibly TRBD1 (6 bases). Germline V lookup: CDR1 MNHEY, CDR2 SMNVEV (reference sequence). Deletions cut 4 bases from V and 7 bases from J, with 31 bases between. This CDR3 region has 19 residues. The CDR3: CASSSSGTPAAMPRRTQYF. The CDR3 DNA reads TGTGCCAGCAGTTCCTCCGGGACACCGGCAGCGATGCCAAGGAGGACCCAGTACTTC.

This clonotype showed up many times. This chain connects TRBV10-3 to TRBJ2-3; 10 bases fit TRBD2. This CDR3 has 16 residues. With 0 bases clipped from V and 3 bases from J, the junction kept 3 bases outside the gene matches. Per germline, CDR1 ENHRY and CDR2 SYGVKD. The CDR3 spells CAISESELAGTDTQYF. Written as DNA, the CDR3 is TGTGCCATCAGTGAGTCTGAACTAGCGGGGACAGATACGCAGTATTTT.

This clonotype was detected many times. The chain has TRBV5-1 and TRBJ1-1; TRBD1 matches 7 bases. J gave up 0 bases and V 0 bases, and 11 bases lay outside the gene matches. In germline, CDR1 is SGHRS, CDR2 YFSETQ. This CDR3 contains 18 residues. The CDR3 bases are TGCGCCAGCAGCTTGGTACCCGGGACAGTTACTATGAACACTGAAGCTTTCTTT. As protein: CASSLVPGTVTMNTEAFF.

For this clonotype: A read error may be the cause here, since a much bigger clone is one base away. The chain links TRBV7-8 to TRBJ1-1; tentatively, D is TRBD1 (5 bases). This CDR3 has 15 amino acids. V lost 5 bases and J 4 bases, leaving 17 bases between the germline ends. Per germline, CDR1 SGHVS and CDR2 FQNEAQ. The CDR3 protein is CASSTGGKGGTEAFF. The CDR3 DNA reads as TGTGCCAGCAGCACTGGGGGGAAGGGTGGCACTGAAGCTTTCTTT.

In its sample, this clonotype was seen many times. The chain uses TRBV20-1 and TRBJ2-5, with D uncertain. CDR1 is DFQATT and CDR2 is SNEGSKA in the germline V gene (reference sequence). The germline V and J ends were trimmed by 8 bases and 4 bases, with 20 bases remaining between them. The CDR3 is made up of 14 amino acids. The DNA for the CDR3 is TGCAGTAAAAGCCGAGTAGGGCCGGGAGAGACCCAGTACTTC. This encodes CSKSRVGPGETQYF.

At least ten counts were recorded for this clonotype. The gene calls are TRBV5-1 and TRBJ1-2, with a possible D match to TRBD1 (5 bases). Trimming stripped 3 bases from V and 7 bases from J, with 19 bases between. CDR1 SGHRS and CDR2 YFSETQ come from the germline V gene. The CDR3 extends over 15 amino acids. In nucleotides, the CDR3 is TGCGCCAGCAGCTCCACCGGGACCCCCTCGAGTGGCTACACCTTC. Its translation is CASSSTGTPSSGYTF.

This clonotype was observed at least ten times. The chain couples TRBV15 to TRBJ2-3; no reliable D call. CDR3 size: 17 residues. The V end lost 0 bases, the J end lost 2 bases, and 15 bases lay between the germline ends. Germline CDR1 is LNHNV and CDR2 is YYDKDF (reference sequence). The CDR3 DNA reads TGTGCCACCAGCAGAGATTTGAACCCAACCTCCACAGATACGCAGTATTTT. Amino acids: CATSRDLNPTSTDTQYF.

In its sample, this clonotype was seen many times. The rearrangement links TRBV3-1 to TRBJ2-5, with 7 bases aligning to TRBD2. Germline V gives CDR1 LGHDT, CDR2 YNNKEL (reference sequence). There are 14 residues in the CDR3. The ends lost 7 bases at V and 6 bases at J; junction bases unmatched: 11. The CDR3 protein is CASMRAGAIKTQYF. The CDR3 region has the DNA TGTGCCAGCATGCGGGCGGGAGCGATAAAGACCCAGTACTTC.